These 23 T cell receptor beta chains originate from one sample sequenced in a study of HIV-infected patients and healthy controls. Follow-up blood was drawn about 14 weeks, roughly three months, after antiretroviral therapy began. All unsorted peripheral T cells were captured because whole blood was used without fractionation. Alpha and beta constant-region primers primed reverse transcription of around 500 ng RNA. Each of the alpha and beta chains got its own library through chain-specific third strand synthesis with indices. TCRdb recomputed calls from the 5' RACE reads with MiXCR, one row per CDR3 protein. The sample yields thousands of distinct CDR3 sequences, over 7.5% seen once. The sample was blood, taken during antiretroviral therapy. The receptors were gathered from an adult with HIV infection.

There are many counts of this clonotype. The chain joins TRBV28 to TRBJ2-2; TRBD2 matches 14 bases. V dropped 1 base and J dropped 6; count of bases not matched to a gene: 13. The CDR3 runs 20 residues. Germline V lookup: CDR1 MDHEN, CDR2 SYDVKM. CDR3 in amino acids: CASSLFRGTSGRWDAGELFF. The CDR3 DNA is TGTGCCAGCAGTTTATTTCGCGGGACTAGCGGGAGATGGGACGCCGGGGAGCTGTTTTTT.

This clonotype showed up many times. The chain employs TRBV6-5 and TRBJ1-6; 8 nucleotides match TRBD1. V was pared by 6 bases and J by 0 bases, with 4 bases of the junction left unmatched. Germline CDR1 MNHEY, CDR2 SVGAGI. The CDR3 is 16 residues long. The CDR3 region is CASRRDRSSYNSPLHF. In DNA form, the CDR3 reads TGTGCCAGCAGGCGGGACAGGAGCTCCTATAATTCACCCCTCCACTTT.

Remarks on this clonotype: One base away lies a much larger clone, so this may be a sequencing read error. The V call is TRBV10-3, the J call TRBJ2-1; perhaps TRBD1 as D (5 bases). The CDR3 covers 11 residues. Germline V lookup: CDR1 ENHRY, CDR2 SYGVKD. Here the CDR3 DNA reads TGTGACATCAGTGAGTCAGGGGAGCAGTTCTTC. As protein: CDISESGEQFF.

The chain links TRBV5-6 to TRBJ2-2, with TRBD1 as a possible D gene (6 bases). This CDR3 is built from 14 residues. CDR1 and CDR2 from the germline V gene are SGHDT and YYEEEE. The V gene lost 6 bases and the J gene lost 3 bases, with 12 bases spanning the gap. CDR3 coding DNA: TGTGCCAGCATACAGGGTGACTACACCGGGGAGCTGTTTTTT. Translation: CASIQGDYTGELFF.

This clonotype qualifies as medium-sized. The chain recombines TRBV20-1 with TRBJ1-1; tentative D call: TRBD1 (5 bases). Germline CDR1 and CDR2: DFQATT and SNEGSKA (reference sequence). This CDR3 spans 14 amino acids. The CDR3 nucleotides read TGCAGCTTGACCCATCGGGGGATGAACACTGAAGCTTTCTTT. This codes for CSLTHRGMNTEAFF.

This chain connects TRBV7-6 to TRBJ1-4; D remains unclear. This CDR3 has 12 residues. CDR1 and CDR2 (germline): SGHVS, FNYEAQ. The V and J ends lost 3 bases and 5 bases respectively, with 4 bases between them. The CDR3 reads CASSLWNEKLFF. Here the CDR3 DNA reads TGTGCCAGCAGCTTGTGGAATGAAAAACTGTTTTTT.

The chain links TRBV19 to TRBJ2-6; D gene ambiguous. The CDR3 totals 18 residues. The germline CDR1 and CDR2 sequences are LNHDA and SQIVND (reference sequence). Trimming cost V 0 bases and J 0 bases, with 12 bases left between them. CDR3 sequence (DNA): TGTGCCAGTAGTATAGATTTGGAGTCAGGCTCTGGGGCCAACGTCCTGACTTTC. This translates into CASSIDLESGSGANVLTF.

This clonotype was counted many times. The rearrangement links TRBV6-5 to TRBJ1-4; D unresolved. V was trimmed by 0 bases and J by 8 bases, leaving 16 bases between them. CDR1 is MNHEY, CDR2 SVGAGI, per germline. This CDR3 contains 16 residues. The CDR3 bases are TGTGCCAGCAGTTACTCTTTCCGGCAGCCCATAGAAAAACTGTTTTTT. Its protein is CASSYSFRQPIEKLFF.

The chain is built from TRBV10-3 and TRBJ2-7; D might be TRBD1 (5 bases). This CDR3 comprises 13 residues. Trimming took off 4 bases at V and 5 bases at J, with 12 bases between the two ends. Per germline, CDR1 ENHRY and CDR2 SYGVKD. DNA for the CDR3: TGTGCCATCAGTGTAGGGCAGGGTCACGAGCAGTACTTC. Amino acids: CAISVGQGHEQYF.

This clonotype was recorded at least ten times. The chain employs TRBV7-2 and TRBJ2-6; D uncertain. The CDR3 is 17 amino acids. V lost 2 bases to trimming and J lost 0 bases, with 11 bases between them. From germline, CDR1 is SGHTA and CDR2 FQGNSA. The CDR3 loop reads CASSLHSLNSGANVLTF. CDR3 in DNA: TGTGCCAGCAGCTTACACAGTCTAAACTCTGGGGCCAACGTCCTGACTTTC.

By share, this clonotype ranks as medium-sized. The chain carries TRBV5-1 and TRBJ2-3, with a weak D call TRBD1 (5 bases). The CDR3 consists of 16 residues. The germline CDR1 and CDR2 sequences are SGHRS and YFSETQ. V lost 2 bases, J lost 0 bases, and 13 bases lay in between. The chain's CDR3 is CASSLQTATSTDTQYF. CDR3 nucleotides: TGCGCCAGCAGCTTACAGACAGCCACTAGCACAGATACGCAGTATTTT.

This clonotype was seen at least ten times. This chain connects TRBV6-2 or TRBV6-3 to TRBJ2-7; possible D gene TRBD1, 6 bases. V was clipped by 2 bases and J by 3 bases, with 8 bases between them. The CDR3 contains 13 residues. The germline V gene has CDR1 MNHEY and CDR2 SVGEGT. The CDR3, as DNA: TGTGCCAGCAGTTACACAGGGAACTACGAGCAGTACGTC. Protein: CASSYTGNYEQYV.

This clonotype was counted ten times or more. This sequence joins TRBV5-4 and TRBJ2-5; perhaps TRBD2 as D (6 bases). Trimming took 0 bases from V and 3 from J, leaving 9 bases between them. The CDR3 sequence is 14 residues long. CDR1 SGHNT and CDR2 YYREEE come from the germline V gene (reference sequence). CDR3 sequence: CASSLGLVEETQYF. The CDR3 DNA reads TGTGCCAGCAGCTTGGGACTAGTGGAAGAGACCCAGTACTTC.

This clonotype was counted ten times or more. The rearrangement links TRBV7-9 to TRBJ1-2; the match to TRBD1 covers 9 bases. Germline V lookup: CDR1 SEHNR, CDR2 FQNEAQ (reference sequence). Unmatched junction bases numbered 7, after V lost 4 bases and J lost 4 bases. CDR3 size: 15 residues. The CDR3 region is CASSWGQGQGYGYTF. The DNA for the CDR3 is TGTGCCAGCAGCTGGGGACAGGGTCAGGGCTATGGCTACACCTTC.

This clonotype is labeled as medium-sized (0.01 to 0.1%). The chain recombines TRBV5-1 with TRBJ2-5, with TRBD1 matching over 7 bases. The CDR3 covers 14 residues. CDR1 SGHRS and CDR2 YFSETQ come from the germline V gene. V shed 4 bases and J 4 bases; nucleotides not matched to a gene: 7. CDR3 loop: CASSPRQGAETQYF. CDR3 coding DNA: TGCGCCAGCAGCCCGAGACAGGGTGCAGAGACCCAGTACTTC.

This clonotype came up many times. The chain joins TRBV4-1 to TRBJ2-2; D is ambiguous. Trimming cost V 4 bases and J 0 bases, with 12 bases left between them. In germline, CDR1 is MGHRA, CDR2 YSYEKL. CDR3 size: 16 residues. The CDR3 DNA is TGCGCCAGCAGCCGACTGGTTCCCGCGAACACCGGGGAGCTGTTTTTT. Protein sequence: CASSRLVPANTGELFF.

This sequence joins TRBV12-3 or TRBV12-4 and TRBJ1-2; TRBD1 aligns across 7 bases. Unmatched junction bases numbered 7, after V lost 6 bases and J lost 6 bases. The CDR3 spans 13 residues. CDR3 bases: TGTGCCAGCAGCTCGGCCAGGGGGGATGGCTACACCTTC. It codes for CASSSARGDGYTF.

This clonotype appeared many times. The CDR3 spells CASREGTVGAQYF. Written as DNA, the CDR3 is TGTGCCAGTAGGGAAGGGACAGTTGGCGCCCAGTACTTC. The rearrangement links TRBV19 to TRBJ2-5, with 7 nucleotides matching TRBD1. J gave up 9 bases and V 6 bases, and 10 bases lay outside the gene matches. Germline assignment: CDR1 LNHDA and CDR2 SQIVND (reference sequence). The CDR3 covers 13 residues.

This clonotype was seen repeatedly, ten times or more. The junction does not match germline at one end; this may be a read error. The chain links TRBV5-1 to TRBJ2-1; perhaps TRBD2 as D (5 bases). Germline loops: CDR1 SGHRS, CDR2 YFSETQ. The CDR3 is 18 residues long. CDR3 loop: CASSLGVGSQVTYNEQFF. Here the CDR3 DNA reads TGCGCCAGCAGCTTGGGGGTAGGGAGCCAGGTGACCTACAATGAACAGTTCTTC.

This clonotype has at least ten counts. V is TRBV5-1 and J is TRBJ1-6, with D possibly TRBD1 on 6 matching bases. Germline CDR1 SGHRS, CDR2 YFSETQ. The CDR3 totals 14 residues. Trimming stripped 6 bases from V and 6 bases from J, with 13 bases between. The DNA for the CDR3 is TGCGCCAGCACCACCGGGACAACTAATTCACCCCTCCACTTT. It specifies CASTTGTTNSPLHF.

The chain is built from TRBV12-3 or TRBV12-4 and TRBJ2-3; 7 bases agree with TRBD1. J lost 5 bases, V lost 6 bases, and 5 bases had no gene match. This CDR3 has 13 amino acids. In DNA, the CDR3 is TGTGCCAGCAGAACGACAGGGTTAGATACGCAGTATTTT. Amino acids: CASRTTGLDTQYF.

This clonotype has just a few counts. Written as DNA, the CDR3 is TGCAGTGCGCGGCAGGGTACCTGGGGCAATCAGCCCCAGCATTTT. This encodes CSARQGTWGNQPQHF. The rearrangement uses TRBV20-1 and TRBJ1-5, with D possibly being TRBD1 (5 bases). Germline values: CDR1 DFQATT, CDR2 SNEGSKA (reference sequence). Trimming removed 6 bases from V and 2 bases from J, with 17 bases in between. This CDR3 is built from 15 residues.

There are many counts of this clonotype. The chain joins TRBV7-9 to TRBJ1-1, with 7 positions matching TRBD1. Germline CDR1 SEHNR, CDR2 FQNEAQ (reference sequence). V lost 2 bases, J lost 5 bases, and 20 bases stayed unmatched. The CDR3 has 19 amino acids. CDR3 DNA sequence: TGTGCCAGCAGCTTATGGAGGGTAGTGGGTAAGGGGGCGCTTACTGAAGCTTTCTTT. It codes for CASSLWRVVGKGALTEAFF.